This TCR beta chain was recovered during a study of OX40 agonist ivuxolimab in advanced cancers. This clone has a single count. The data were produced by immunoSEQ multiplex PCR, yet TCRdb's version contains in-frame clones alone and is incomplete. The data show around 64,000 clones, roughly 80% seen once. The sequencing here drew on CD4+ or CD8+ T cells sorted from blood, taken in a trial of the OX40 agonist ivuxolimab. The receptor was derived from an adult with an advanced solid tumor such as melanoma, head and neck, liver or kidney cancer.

The CDR3 spells CAISAGSNYGYTF. The CDR3 coding sequence is TGTGCCATCAGTGCAGGATCTAACTATGGCTACACCTTC. The chain carries TRBV10-3 and TRBJ1-2; D gene unclear. The CDR3 spans 13 residues. The germline CDR1 and CDR2 sequences are ENHRY and SYGVKD. Deletions cut 4 bases from V and 0 bases from J, with 6 bases between.